This T cell receptor beta chain stems from a study of T cells in Graves' hyperthyroidism and ophthalmopathy. Findings and caveats of the study: Among thyroid clonotypes expanded above 0.001, most also appeared in blood.

RNA transcripts gave rise to amplified TCR beta CDR3 regions. The TCR CDR3 first-round RT-PCR relied on the HTBI primer set. Using its own MiXCR run on the multiplex PCR reads, TCRdb lists one record per CDR3 protein. The profile shows around 690,000 distinct CDR3 sequences, 17% of them singletons. As for this clonotype: What it binds is unknown.

Deletions cut 0 bases from V and 0 bases from J, with 10 bases between. CDR3 length: 16 residues. Germline V gives CDR1 SGDLS, CDR2 YYNGEE. The clonotype was recovered from a man aged 45-60 years with Graves' hyperthyroidism. The chain uses TRBV9 and TRBJ2-1; tentative D call: TRBD1 (5 bases). The sample taken for sequencing was blood. For the CDR3, the DNA is TGTGCCAGCAGCGTAGCTTCGGACATCTCCTACAATGAGCAGTTCTTC. Translating it yields CASSVASDISYNEQFF.